Below are 22 T cell receptor beta chains sequenced from a single sample in a study of blood T cell repertoires in COVID-19. Sequencing was performed with immunoSEQ multiplex PCR; in TCRdb, only in-frame clones are kept and a portion is missing. The top ten hold roughly a third of the sample, which has 75,000 to 90,000 clones, 60% to 80% seen once. Sequencing was performed on peripheral blood. These receptors originate from a man aged 55 to 70 with COVID-19, enrolled during active disease.

The chain links TRBV7-2 to TRBJ2-1; 13 positions agree with TRBD2. Trimming at V came to 8 bases and at J to 10 bases, leaving 8 bases not matched to a gene. Germline V gene sequence: CDR1 SGHTA, CDR2 FQGNSA. This CDR3 contains 14 residues. CDR3 coding DNA: TGTGCCAGCCGCCTCGGACTAGCGGGAGACGAGCAGTTCTTC. As protein: CASRLGLAGDEQFF.

This clone has just a few counts. The chain recombines TRBV12-3 or TRBV12-4 with TRBJ1-4, with a tentative D call TRBD1 (5 bases). V was pared by 1 base and J by 5 bases, with 5 bases between. The CDR3 sequence is 13 residues long. The CDR3 here is CASSLGQNEKLFF. For the CDR3, the DNA is TGTGCCAGCAGTTTAGGACAGAATGAAAAACTGTTTTTT.

The chain joins TRBV2 to TRBJ1-5, with unresolved D. The CDR3 sequence is 13 residues long. The germline gives CDR1 SNHLY, CDR2 FYNNEI. V dropped 6 bases and J dropped 0 bases, with 6 bases sitting between them. CDR3 nucleotides: TGTGCCAGCAGCCGGGATAGCAATCAGCCCCAGCATTTT. Encoded protein: CASSRDSNQPQHF.

The chain links TRBV6-5 to TRBJ2-7; D remains unclear. Germline V gives CDR1 MNHEY, CDR2 SVGAGI. The CDR3 contains 14 residues. Trimming took off 7 bases at V and 4 bases at J, with 17 bases between the two ends. CDR3 DNA: TGTGCCAGCACTACGAGTCTTCCCCCTTACGAGCAGTACTTC. Translation gives CASTTSLPPYEQYF.

This clone was seen a few times. The CDR3 bases are TGTGCCAGCAGCCAACTATCGGGACAGACCATGGGTCGGGAGCTGTTTTTT. Protein: CASSQLSGQTMGRELFF. The genes are TRBV7-6 and TRBJ2-2, with 7 positions matching TRBD1. This CDR3 spans 17 amino acids. Germline CDR1 and CDR2: SGHVS and FNYEAQ. The V and J ends lost 5 bases and 9 bases, in that order; junction bases with no gene match: 18.

The chain uses TRBV10-3 and TRBJ1-2; TRBD1 aligns across 8 bases. Germline V gene data show CDR1 as ENHRY and CDR2 as SYGVKD. The CDR3 contains 15 residues. Trimming took 2 bases from V and 2 from J; bases not matched to a gene: 4. The CDR3 nucleotides are TGTGCCATCAGTGAGCCGGGACAGGACAACTATGGCTACACCTTC. Translated, it gives CAISEPGQDNYGYTF.

The chain couples TRBV2 to TRBJ2-7, with 9 bases aligning to TRBD1. The germline V gene has CDR1 SNHLY and CDR2 FYNNEI. CDR3 size: 14 residues. In DNA, the CDR3 is TGTGCTACACAGGGGGCGTTCGGTTCCTACGAGCAGTACTTC. This gives the protein CATQGAFGSYEQYF.

This sequence joins TRBV7-8 and TRBJ2-7; tentatively, D is TRBD1 (6 bases). This CDR3 contains 15 residues. V gave up 2 bases and J gave up 0 bases, with 11 bases separating them. Looked up from germline, CDR1 is SGHVS and CDR2 is FQNEAQ. CDR3 loop: CASSLTQGSSYEQYF. The DNA of the CDR3 is TGTGCCAGCAGCTTAACCCAGGGGAGCTCCTACGAGCAGTACTTC.

About this clone itself: One end of the junction is discordant with germline, which a read error may explain. This chain connects TRBV27 to TRBJ2-5, with 11 nucleotides matching TRBD1. Germline V gene data show CDR1 as MNHEY and CDR2 as SMNVEV (reference sequence). The CDR3 loop spans 14 amino acids. The CDR3 sequence is CASSWTGGQGTQYF. Written as DNA, the CDR3 is TGTGCCAGCAGTTGGACAGGGGGCCAAGGGACCCAGTACTTC.

The rearrangement links TRBV11-3 to TRBJ2-7, with TRBD2 identical over 11 bases. V shed 5 bases and J 5 bases; nucleotides not matched to a gene: 8. The CDR3 totals 15 residues. Germline CDR1 is SGHNT and CDR2 is YENEEA. The CDR3 is CASSRLLAGVDEQYF. The CDR3 DNA reads as TGTGCCAGCAGCCGCCTACTAGCGGGAGTGGACGAGCAGTACTTC.

The chain employs TRBV6-5 and TRBJ1-2, with D maybe TRBD1 (6 bases). Looked up from germline, CDR1 is MNHEY and CDR2 is SVGAGI. The CDR3 loop spans 14 amino acids. V lost 5 bases to trimming and J lost 2 bases, with 12 bases between them. CDR3 sequence: CASSNPQGNYGYTF. The CDR3 region has the DNA TGTGCCAGCAGTAACCCACAGGGAAACTATGGCTACACCTTC.

The chain joins TRBV15 to TRBJ2-7, with 9 bases aligning to TRBD2. Germline lookup yields CDR1 LNHNV and CDR2 YYDKDF (reference sequence). The CDR3 length is 13 residues. J gave up 5 bases and V 6 bases, and 5 bases lay outside the gene matches. The CDR3 DNA reads as TGTGCCACCAGGGCGGGACTAGCTAACGAGCAGTACTTC. This translates into CATRAGLANEQYF.

This chain connects TRBV29-1 to TRBJ1-1; TRBD1 might be the D (6 bases). CDR3 length: 13 amino acids. Germline values: CDR1 SQVTM, CDR2 ANQGSEA. Trimming shortened V by 8 bases and J by 2 bases, and 15 bases separated the two germline ends. This CDR3 is CSCAGTSNTEAFF. The CDR3 nucleotides read TGCAGCTGCGCCGGGACATCAAACACTGAAGCTTTCTTT.

This sequence joins TRBV5-4 and TRBJ1-1, with 7 bases aligning to TRBD1. There are 14 residues in the CDR3. The germline V gene encodes CDR1 SGHNT and CDR2 YYREEE (reference sequence). The trim removed 1 base at V and 8 bases at J, leaving 8 bases unmatched. The CDR3 sequence is CASSLFGQGVEAFF. The DNA for the CDR3 is TGTGCCAGCAGCTTGTTCGGGCAGGGGGTAGAAGCTTTCTTT. The variable domain in full, completed from reference TRBV5-4 and TRBJ1-1, reads ETGVTQSPTHLIKTRGQQVTLRCSSQSGHNTVSWYQQALGQGPQFIFQYYREEENGRGNFPPRFSGLQFPNYSSELNVNALELDDSALYLCASSLFGQGVEAFFGQGTRLTVV.

This clone was seen just once. The chain uses TRBV7-2 and TRBJ1-5; 12 positions match TRBD1. The CDR3 has 18 amino acids. After removal of 6 bases from V and 2 bases from J, the junction contained 11 bases not matched to a gene. Germline CDR1 is SGHTA and CDR2 is FQGNSA. The CDR3 DNA follows: TGTGCCAGCAGTTTGACCGGGACAGGGGGCAGGGGCAATCAGCCCCAGCATTTT. Protein: CASSLTGTGGRGNQPQHF.

The V and J genes are TRBV5-6 and TRBJ2-2; a weak D match, TRBD1 (6 bases). The V gene lost 4 bases and the J gene lost 4 bases, with 14 bases spanning the gap. There are 15 residues in the CDR3. Germline CDR1 SGHDT, CDR2 YYEEEE. CDR3 in amino acids: CASSPDRGGTGELFF. The CDR3 DNA is TGTGCCAGCAGCCCGGACCGAGGGGGCACCGGGGAGCTGTTTTTT.

The J gene is TRBJ2-7, the V gene TRBV2; D uncertain. This CDR3 has 14 residues. Germline V lookup: CDR1 SNHLY, CDR2 FYNNEI. Trimming stripped 6 bases from V and 0 bases from J, with 12 bases between. CDR3 residues: CASRAEVGSYEQYF. CDR3 DNA: TGTGCCAGCAGAGCAGAGGTCGGCTCCTACGAGCAGTACTTC.

This clone was counted only a few times. The chain joins TRBV7-9 to TRBJ1-2; D not certain. CDR1 is SEHNR, CDR2 FQNEAQ, per germline (reference sequence). The CDR3 sequence is 15 residues long. Trimming stripped 5 bases from V and 6 bases from J, with 19 bases between. CDR3 residues: CASSPPSDRFHGYTF. The CDR3 nucleotides are TGTGCCAGCAGCCCCCCCAGCGACCGCTTTCATGGCTACACCTTC.

In its sample, this clone was seen a few times. This rearrangement joins TRBV14 to TRBJ2-7, with 7 positions matching TRBD1. From germline, CDR1 is SGHDN and CDR2 FVKESK. The CDR3 length is 12 residues. After removal of 9 bases from V and 2 bases from J, the junction contained 4 bases not matched to a gene. Here the CDR3 reads CASGTVPYEQYF. CDR3 nucleotide sequence: TGTGCCAGTGGGACAGTCCCCTACGAGCAGTACTTC. Together with reference TRBV14 and TRBJ2-7, the CDR3 gives the full variable domain: EAGVTQFPSHSVIEKGQTVTLRCDPISGHDNLYWYRRVMGKEIKFLLHFVKESKQDESGMPNNRFLAERTGGTYSTLKVQPAELEDSGVYFCASGTVPYEQYFGPGTRLTVT.

The gene calls are TRBV7-9 and TRBJ2-1, with 7 bases aligning to TRBD2. CDR1 is SEHNR, CDR2 FQNEAQ, per germline (reference sequence). J lost 7 bases, V lost 4 bases, and 10 bases had no gene match. The CDR3 spans 15 residues. In DNA, the CDR3 is TGTGCCAGCAGCTCCGCCGGCGGGAGAAATAATGAGCAGTTCTTC. Translated, it gives CASSSAGGRNNEQFF.

V and J are TRBV6-4 and TRBJ2-6, with D possibly TRBD1 on 5 matching bases. Trimming took off 8 bases at V and 2 bases at J, with 10 bases between the two ends. CDR3 size: 14 residues. Per the germline V gene, CDR1 is MRHNA and CDR2 is SNTAGT. The CDR3 reads CASAQQAGANVLTF. In DNA form, the CDR3 reads TGTGCCAGCGCCCAACAGGCTGGGGCCAACGTCCTGACTTTC.

Regarding this clone: At the DNA level, this CDR3 is encoded by other sequences in the same sample as well. V is TRBV7-2 and J is TRBJ2-3; 8 bases fit TRBD2. J gave up 0 bases and V 1 base, and 3 bases lay outside the gene matches. The CDR3 contains 16 residues. Germline assignment: CDR1 SGHTA and CDR2 FQGNSA. The CDR3 protein is CASSLGAGGSTDTQYF. The CDR3 coding sequence is TGTGCCAGCAGCTTAGGGGCGGGGGGTAGCACAGATACGCAGTATTTT.